This T cell receptor (beta chain) comes out of a study of T cells in Graves' hyperthyroidism and ophthalmopathy. Study conclusions and caveats: Ophthalmopathy got predicted by the model a median around 6.8 months before its onset. Separating ophthalmopathy from stable hyperthyroidism was achieved by a 13 V-J model.

TCR beta CDR3 regions were amplified from RNA. Using the HTBI primer set, a first-round RT-PCR was run on the TCR CDR3. TCRdb re-called the multiplex PCR reads with MiXCR, one entry per CDR3 protein. The table has over 300,000 distinct CDR3 sequences, around 13% seen once; the top ten hold 9.5% to 12%. This clonotype came up many times. The antigen is unknown. Exclusion followed for patients with uncontrolled infection, other autoimmune disease, pregnancy or lactation. V shed 4 bases and J shed 0 bases, with 18 bases lying between them. This CDR3 comprises 18 residues. CDR1 is MNHNS, CDR2 SASEGT, per germline.

The TCR originated in a woman aged 55-69 years with Graves' hyperthyroidism. Material: blood. The chain joins TRBV6-1 to TRBJ1-4; possible D gene TRBD1, 5 bases. The CDR3 DNA is TGTGCCAGCAGTGCCTTTGTTGGGGGGTTTTCAACTAATGAAAAACTGTTTTTT. The encoded protein is CASSAFVGGFSTNEKLFF.